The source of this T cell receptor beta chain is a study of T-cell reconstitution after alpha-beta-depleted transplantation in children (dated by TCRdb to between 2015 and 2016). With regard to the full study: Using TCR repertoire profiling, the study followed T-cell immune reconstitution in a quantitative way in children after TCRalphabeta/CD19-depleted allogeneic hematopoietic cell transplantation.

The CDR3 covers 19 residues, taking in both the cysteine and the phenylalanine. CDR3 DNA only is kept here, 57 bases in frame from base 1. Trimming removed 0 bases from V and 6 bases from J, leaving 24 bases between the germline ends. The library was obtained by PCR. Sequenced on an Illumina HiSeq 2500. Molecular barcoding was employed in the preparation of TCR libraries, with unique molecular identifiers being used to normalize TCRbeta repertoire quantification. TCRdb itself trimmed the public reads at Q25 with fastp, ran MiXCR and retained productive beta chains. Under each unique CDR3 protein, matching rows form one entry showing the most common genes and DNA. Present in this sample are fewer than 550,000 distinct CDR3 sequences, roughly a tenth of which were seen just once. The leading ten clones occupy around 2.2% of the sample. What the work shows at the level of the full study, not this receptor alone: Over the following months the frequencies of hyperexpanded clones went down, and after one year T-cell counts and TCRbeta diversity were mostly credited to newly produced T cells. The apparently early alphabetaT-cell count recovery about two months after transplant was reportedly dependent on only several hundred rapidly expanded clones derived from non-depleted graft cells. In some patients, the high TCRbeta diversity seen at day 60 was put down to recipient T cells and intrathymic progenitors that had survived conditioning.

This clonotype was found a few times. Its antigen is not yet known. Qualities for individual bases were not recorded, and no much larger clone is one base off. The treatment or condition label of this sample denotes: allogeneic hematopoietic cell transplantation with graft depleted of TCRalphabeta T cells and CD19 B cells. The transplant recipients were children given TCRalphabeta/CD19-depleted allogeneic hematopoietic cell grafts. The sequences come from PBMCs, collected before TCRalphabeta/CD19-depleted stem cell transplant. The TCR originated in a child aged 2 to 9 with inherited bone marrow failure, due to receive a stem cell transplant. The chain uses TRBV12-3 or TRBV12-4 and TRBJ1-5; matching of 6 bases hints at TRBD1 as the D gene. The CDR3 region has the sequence CASSLAVTILGGAGQPQHF. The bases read TGTGCCAGCAGTTTAGCAGTCACAATATTGGGGGGGGCTGGTCAGCCCCAGCATTTT.